This entry lists 21 T cell receptor beta chains sequenced from one sample in a study of neurological immune-mediated disorders. A single record per CDR3 protein comes from TCRdb applying MiXCR to the 5' RACE reads. The repertoire consists of fewer than 40,000 distinct CDR3 sequences, with roughly 4.4% occurring once and the leading ten covering 23%. The sample was PBMCs. Receptors were obtained from a man between 18 and 35 years old in good health.

This clonotype was detected many times. The chain uses TRBV7-9 and TRBJ2-7, with D tentatively TRBD2 (6 bases). CDR1 SEHNR and CDR2 FQNEAQ come from the germline V gene (reference sequence). V lost 1 base and J 5 bases, leaving 9 bases between the germline ends. CDR3 length: 13 residues. The CDR3 DNA reads as TGTGCCAGCAGCTTAGGCGGGGCCAACGAGCAGTACTTC. Translated: CASSLGGANEQYF.

Many counts were recorded for this clonotype. The CDR3 sequence is CRAINAGGEQFF. The CDR3 DNA reads as TGCAGGGCGATCAACGCGGGTGGTGAGCAGTTCTTC. The rearrangement joins TRBV20-1 to TRBJ2-1; possibly TRBD2 for D (5 bases). The CDR3 loop spans 12 amino acids. CDR1 is DFQATT and CDR2 is SNEGSKA in the germline V gene (reference sequence).

This clonotype was detected ten times or more. The chain is built from TRBV20-1 and TRBJ2-3, with D possibly TRBD2 on 5 matching bases. CDR3 size: 14 residues. Trimming removed 0 bases from V and 3 bases from J, with 10 bases in between. CDR1 is DFQATT, CDR2 SNEGSKA, per germline (reference sequence). The CDR3 sequence is CSARDFGNTDTQYF. CDR3 nucleotide sequence: TGCAGTGCTAGAGATTTCGGGAATACAGATACGCAGTATTTT.

This clonotype was seen many times. This chain joins TRBV20-1 and TRBJ2-1; D possibly uses TRBD1 or TRBD2 (5 bases each). Per germline, CDR1 DFQATT and CDR2 SNEGSKA (reference sequence). Trimming removed 3 bases from V and 3 bases from J, with 9 bases in between. This CDR3 is built from 13 residues. The DNA for the CDR3 is TGCAGTGCTAGCCGGGGCAACTACAATGAGCAGTTCTTC. Protein sequence: CSASRGNYNEQFF.

The sample holds many counts of this clonotype. The chain uses TRBV7-2 and TRBJ2-7; D perhaps matches TRBD1 (5 bases). The CDR3 is 13 residues long. Germline values: CDR1 SGHTA, CDR2 FQGNSA. The V and J ends lost 10 bases and 6 bases respectively, with 19 bases between them. In DNA, the CDR3 is TGTGCCACCCTACAGGTGTACGGCGGCGAGCAGTACTTC. It yields the protein CATLQVYGGEQYF.

This clonotype was seen ten or more times. The chain employs TRBV20-1 and TRBJ2-5, with 8 bases identical to TRBD1. Germline loops: CDR1 DFQATT, CDR2 SNEGSKA (reference sequence). The CDR3 is 15 amino acids. Germline trimming cut 1 base from V and 7 bases from J; bases unmatched to any gene: 11. The CDR3 loop is CSARAPADRVGTQYF. In DNA form, the CDR3 reads TGCAGTGCTAGAGCCCCCGCGGACAGGGTCGGGACCCAGTACTTC.

This clonotype has ten or more counts. V gene TRBV11-2 combines with J gene TRBJ2-3; D ambiguous. V shed 6 bases and J shed 4 bases, with 8 bases lying between them. This CDR3 spans 12 amino acids. Per germline, CDR1 SGHAT and CDR2 FQNNGV. In DNA, the CDR3 is TGTGCCAGCAGGGGTTCTCCAGATACGCAGTATTTT. Protein: CASRGSPDTQYF.

The chain has TRBV30 and TRBJ2-1; D remains ambiguous. The germline gives CDR1 GTSNPN, CDR2 SVGIG (reference sequence). CDR3 length: 13 residues. Trimming took off 4 bases at V and 7 bases at J, with 14 bases between the two ends. Here the CDR3 reads CAWNPPGENEQFF. The DNA for the CDR3 is TGTGCCTGGAACCCTCCTGGCGAAAATGAGCAGTTCTTC.

Sample share makes this clonotype medium-sized (0.01 to 0.1%). CDR3 amino acids: CSVVKGNDEQFF. The CDR3, as DNA: TGCAGCGTTGTGAAGGGGAATGATGAGCAGTTCTTC. The chain carries TRBV29-1 and TRBJ2-1; tentatively, D is TRBD1 (5 bases). Trimming left V 4 bases short and J 8 bases short, with 12 bases between. Germline V lookup: CDR1 SQVTM, CDR2 ANQGSEA. The CDR3 loop spans 12 amino acids.

This clonotype was seen ten or more times. The chain recombines TRBV29-1 with TRBJ1-2; no reliable D call. Germline assignment: CDR1 SQVTM and CDR2 ANQGSEA. The CDR3 contains 11 residues. The ends were cut back, 6 bases at V and 5 bases at J, with 10 bases in the middle. CDR3 residues: CSVGEFYGYTF. As DNA, the CDR3 is TGCAGCGTCGGGGAGTTTTATGGCTACACCTTC.

This clonotype came up a few times. This chain links TRBV7-2 with TRBJ1-1; possible D gene TRBD1, 6 bases. The V and J ends lost 5 bases and 8 bases respectively, with 12 bases between them. The CDR3 contains 12 residues. Germline values: CDR1 SGHTA, CDR2 FQGNSA. CDR3 protein: CASSGGGTEAFF. The CDR3 coding sequence is TGTGCCAGCAGCGGAGGTGGGACAGAAGCTTTCTTT.

A few counts support this clonotype. The chain is built from TRBV20-1 and TRBJ1-1; D remains ambiguous. V was trimmed by 1 base and J by 3 bases, leaving 3 bases between them. CDR3 length: 11 residues. The germline V gene has CDR1 DFQATT and CDR2 SNEGSKA (reference sequence). The CDR3 protein is CSARGYTEAFF. The CDR3 DNA follows: TGCAGTGCTAGAGGGTACACTGAAGCTTTCTTT.

This clonotype was seen ten or more times. The CDR3 protein is CASSLGGHHPPLHF. CDR3 nucleotides: TGCGCCAGCAGCTTGGGCGGACACCACCCACCCCTCCACTTT. V usage is TRBV5-1 and J usage is TRBJ1-6; D possibly corresponds to TRBD1 (5 bases). V was clipped by 0 bases and J by 11 bases, with 12 bases between them. The V gene's germline CDR1 is SGHRS and CDR2 YFSETQ. The CDR3 length is 14 residues.

In its sample, this clonotype was seen many times. The rearrangement joins TRBV20-1 to TRBJ2-7, with TRBD2 matching 7 bases. Looked up from germline, CDR1 is DFQATT and CDR2 is SNEGSKA (reference sequence). The CDR3 is 16 residues long. J gave up 1 base and V 1 base, and 10 bases lay outside the gene matches. The CDR3 here is CSARAKGGSFSYEQYF. In DNA form, the CDR3 reads TGCAGTGCTAGAGCTAAGGGAGGGTCATTTTCCTACGAGCAGTACTTC.

This clonotype has ten or more counts. V gene TRBV29-1 combines with J gene TRBJ2-7; the D is unclear. The CDR3 is 13 residues long. CDR1 SQVTM and CDR2 ANQGSEA come from the germline V gene. V was shortened by 4 bases and J by 0 bases, with 10 bases between the two germline ends. CDR3 amino acids: CSVATDRSYEQYF. The DNA of the CDR3 is TGCAGCGTTGCGACGGACCGCTCCTACGAGCAGTACTTC.

This clonotype came up many times. The V call is TRBV30, the J call TRBJ2-5, with D unclear. With 8 bases removed from V and 5 bases from J, the gap between germline ends came to 24 bases. In germline, CDR1 is GTSNPN, CDR2 SVGIG (reference sequence). CDR3 length: 15 residues. In DNA, the CDR3 is TGTGCCACACGCGACGGCGCATGGGATGGGGAGACCCAGTACTTC. Translating gives CATRDGAWDGETQYF.

The sample holds many counts of this clonotype. At one end, the junction sequence differs from germline, possibly due to a read error. This sequence joins TRBV9 and TRBJ2-2, with 10 bases identical to TRBD2. This CDR3 spans 15 amino acids. Germline V gene sequence: CDR1 SGDLS, CDR2 YYNGEE. The CDR3, as DNA: TGTGCCAGTAGCGGGGGGAACACGAACACCGGGGAGCTGTTTTTT. Translated: CASSGGNTNTGELFF. Variable domain in full (rest from reference TRBV9 and TRBJ2-2): DSGVTQTPKHLITATGQRVTLRCSPRSGDLSVYWYQQSLDQGLQFLIQYYNGEERAKGNILERFSAQQFPDLHSELNLSSLELGDSALYFCASSGGNTNTGELFFGEGSRLTVL.

In its sample, this clonotype was seen many times. The rearrangement links TRBV28 to TRBJ1-2; D perhaps matches TRBD1 (6 bases). Germline values: CDR1 MDHEN, CDR2 SYDVKM. The CDR3 totals 15 residues. Trimming took off 6 bases at V and 0 bases at J, with 14 bases between the two ends. CDR3 region: CASSLEGEANYGYTF. The CDR3 coding sequence is TGTGCCAGCAGCCTGGAGGGGGAAGCTAACTATGGCTACACCTTC.

This clonotype has at least ten counts. The chain carries TRBV9 and TRBJ2-7; 10 bases fit TRBD2. CDR3 size: 16 residues. Germline CDR1 reads SGDLS; CDR2 reads YYNGEE. V shed 4 bases, J shed 3 bases, and the junction held 10 bases outside the gene matches. CDR3 bases: TGTGCCAGCAGCCCCAGAGGGATAGCGGGGGGCTACGAGCAGTACTTC. Its translation is CASSPRGIAGGYEQYF.

The genes are TRBV10-3 and TRBJ2-5; D possibly corresponds to TRBD2 (6 bases). Germline V gene data show CDR1 as ENHRY and CDR2 as SYGVKD. V was pared by 4 bases and J by 0 bases, with 6 bases between. This CDR3 region has 13 residues. The CDR3 loop is CAISGRDQETQYF. The DNA of the CDR3 is TGTGCCATCAGTGGGAGGGACCAAGAGACCCAGTACTTC.

This clonotype has a count of ten or more. The V and J genes are TRBV5-5 and TRBJ2-2, with 8 nucleotides matching TRBD2. V shed 2 bases, J shed 0 bases, and the junction held 9 bases outside the gene matches. Germline lookup yields CDR1 SGHKS and CDR2 YYEKEE (reference sequence). This CDR3 comprises 18 residues. CDR3 sequence (DNA): TGTGCCAGCAGCTTCGAATCAGCGGGGGCGACGAACACCGGGGAGCTGTTTTTT. Its translation is CASSFESAGATNTGELFF.